The clone carrying this TCR beta chain has more than one count but fewer than ten. What it binds is not known. Trimming left V 0 bases short and J 1 base short, with 8 bases between. The germline V gene encodes CDR1 MGHRA and CDR2 YSYEKL. This CDR3 is built from 15 residues. The data originate from a study of CD8+ T cells in alopecia areata. It was cDNA, reverse transcribed from extracted RNA, that served as the sequencing template. Here immunoSEQ multiplex PCR was the method, and the copy in TCRdb shows in-frame clones only, minus some. The sample records around 140,000 clones, 50% to 65% being singletons. Broader study findings: For lesional scalp, especially alopecia totalis/universalis, clonality was higher than in normal scalp. Scalp clonality, together with expanded CD8+ clones among the top 100, fell significantly with tofacitinib.

Treatment defined: oral pan-JAK inhibitor, 5-10 mg twice daily. The V gene is TRBV4-1, the J gene TRBJ2-3; maybe TRBD1 (6 bases). The source of this sequence is a human donor with alopecia areata. Material: CD8+ T cells sorted from blood, obtained at week 4, from a patient treated with tofacitinib. The chain's CDR3 is CASSQDSGGTDTQYF. DNA for the CDR3: TGCGCCAGCAGCCAAGATTCAGGGGGCACAGATACGCAGTATTTT.